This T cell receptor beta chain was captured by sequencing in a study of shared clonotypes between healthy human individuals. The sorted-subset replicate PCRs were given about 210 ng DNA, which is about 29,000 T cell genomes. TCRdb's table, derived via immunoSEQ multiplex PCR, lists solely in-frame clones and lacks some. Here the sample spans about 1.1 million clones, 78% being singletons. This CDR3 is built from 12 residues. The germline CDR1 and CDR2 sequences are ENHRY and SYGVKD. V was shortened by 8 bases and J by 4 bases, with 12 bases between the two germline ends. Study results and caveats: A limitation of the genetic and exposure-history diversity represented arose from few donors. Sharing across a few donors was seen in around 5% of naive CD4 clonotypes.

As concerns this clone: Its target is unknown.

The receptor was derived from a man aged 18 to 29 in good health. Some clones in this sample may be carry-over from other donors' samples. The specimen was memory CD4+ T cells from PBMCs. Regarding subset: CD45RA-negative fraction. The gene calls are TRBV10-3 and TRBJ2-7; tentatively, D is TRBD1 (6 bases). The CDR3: CAIQERGYEQYF. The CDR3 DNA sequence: TGTGCCATCCAAGAGAGGGGGTACGAGCAGTACTTC.